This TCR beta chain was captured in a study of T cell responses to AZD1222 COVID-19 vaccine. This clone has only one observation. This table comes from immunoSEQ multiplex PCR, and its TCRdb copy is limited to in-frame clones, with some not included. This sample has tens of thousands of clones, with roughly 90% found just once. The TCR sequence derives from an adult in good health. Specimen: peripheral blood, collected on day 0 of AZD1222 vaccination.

CDR3 DNA: TGTGCCATCAGTAGCGGGAGCTCCTACAATGAGCAGTTCTTC. Translating gives CAISSGSSYNEQFF. The chain combines TRBV10-3 with TRBJ2-1; 8 positions match TRBD2. Trimming removed 5 bases from V and 0 bases from J; junction bases left unmatched: 0. CDR1 and CDR2 (germline): ENHRY, SYGVKD. This CDR3 is 14 amino acids long.